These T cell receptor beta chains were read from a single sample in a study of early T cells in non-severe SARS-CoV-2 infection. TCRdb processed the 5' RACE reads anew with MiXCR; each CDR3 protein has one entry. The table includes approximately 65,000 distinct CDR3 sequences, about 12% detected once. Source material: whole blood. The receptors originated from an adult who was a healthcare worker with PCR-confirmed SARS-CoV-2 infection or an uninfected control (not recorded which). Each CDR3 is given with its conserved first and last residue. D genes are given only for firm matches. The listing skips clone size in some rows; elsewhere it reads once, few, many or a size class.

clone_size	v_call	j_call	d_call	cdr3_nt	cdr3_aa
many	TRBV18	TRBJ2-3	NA	TGTGCCAGCTCACCACCGGACAGTAGCACAGATACGCAGTATTTT	CASSPPDSSTDTQYF
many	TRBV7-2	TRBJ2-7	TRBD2	TGTGCCAGCAGCTTAGGTGGGACTAGCTCCTACGAGCAGTACTTC	CASSLGGTSSYEQYF
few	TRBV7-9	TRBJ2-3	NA	TGTGCCAGCAGCTCGGGAACAGATACGCAGTATTTT	CASSSGTDTQYF
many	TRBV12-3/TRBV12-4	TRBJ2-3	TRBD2	TGTGCCAGCAGTTTAGTGAGTAGCGGGGCAGATACGCAGTATTTT	CASSLVSSGADTQYF
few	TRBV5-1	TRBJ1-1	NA	TGCGCCAGCAGCTTGTTGCTGGTGAGCACTGAAGCTTTCTTT	CASSLLLVSTEAFF
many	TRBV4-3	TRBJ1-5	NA	TGCGCCAGCAGCCAAGATGGGGCAGCTCAGGGTCAGCCCCAGCATTTT	CASSQDGAAQGQPQHF
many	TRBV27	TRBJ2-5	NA	TGTGCCAGCAGTTTCAGGGGTAGTCAAGAGACCCAGTACTTC	CASSFRGSQETQYF
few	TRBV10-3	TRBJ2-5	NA	TGTGCCATTAGGGCGGGAGAGACCCAGTACTTC	CAIRAGETQYF
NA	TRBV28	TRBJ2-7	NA	TGTGCCATCTTTAGCAGGAGCTCCTACGAGCAGTACTTC	CAIFSRSSYEQYF
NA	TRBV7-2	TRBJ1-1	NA	TGTGCCAGCAGCTTAGTCGCAGGACCAATGAACACTGAAGCTTTCTTT	CASSLVAGPMNTEAFF
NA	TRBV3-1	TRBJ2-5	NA	TGTGCCAGCAGGTCTTCCCCTGGCGGGGGCCTTTCCCAGTACTTC	CASRSSPGGGLSQYF
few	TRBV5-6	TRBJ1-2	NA	TGTGCCAGCAGCTTGGTAGGGACGCTGGATTATGGCTACACCTTC	CASSLVGTLDYGYTF
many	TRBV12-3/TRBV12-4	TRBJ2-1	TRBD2	TGTGCCAGCAGTGGAGGACTAGTACCCTTTAATGAGCAGTTCTTC	CASSGGLVPFNEQFF
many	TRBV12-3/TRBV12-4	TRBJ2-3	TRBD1	TGTGCCAGCAGTCCCCACAGGGGGCAGAGCACAGATACGCAGTATTTT	CASSPHRGQSTDTQYF
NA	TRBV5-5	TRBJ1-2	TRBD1	TGTGCCAGCAGCTTGGTTTCGACAGGGGGCGTCTATGGCTACACCTTC	CASSLVSTGGVYGYTF
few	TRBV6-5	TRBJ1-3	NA	TGTGCCAGTTCCCTTTGGGACGCAAGCTCTGGAAACACCATATATTTT	CASSLWDASSGNTIYF
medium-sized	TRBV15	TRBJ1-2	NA	TGTGCCACCAGCAGAGATAGCCGTGGGGACTATGGCTACACCTTC	CATSRDSRGDYGYTF
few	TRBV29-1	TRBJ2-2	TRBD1	TGCAGCGTCTCCGGGACAGCGAACACCGGGGAGCTGTTTTTT	CSVSGTANTGELFF
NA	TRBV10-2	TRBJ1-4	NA	TGCGCCAGCAGTAAAGGGGACACCTCTTTGGGTGAAAAACTGTTTTTT	CASSKGDTSLGEKLFF
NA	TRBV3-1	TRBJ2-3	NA	TGTGCCAGCCGTGGCGAGATGGGTACGCAGTATTTT	CASRGEMGTQYF
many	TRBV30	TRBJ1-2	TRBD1	TGTGCCTGGAGGCTGGGACAGGGGCCTGATTATAACTATGGCTACACCTTC	CAWRLGQGPDYNYGYTF
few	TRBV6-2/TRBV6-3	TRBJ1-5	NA	TGTGCCAGCCGCCGGGACAACAACAGCAATCAGCCCCAGCATTTT	CASRRDNNSNQPQHF
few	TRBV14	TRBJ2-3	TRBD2	TGTGCCAGCAGCCAAGAGCGACTAGCGGGGCGCACAGATACGCAGTATTTT	CASSQERLAGRTDTQYF
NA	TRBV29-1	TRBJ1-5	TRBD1	TGCAGCGTGCACCGGGACAGGGCCAGGGATCAGCCCCAGCATTTT	CSVHRDRARDQPQHF
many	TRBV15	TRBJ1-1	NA	TGTGCCACCAGCAGAGCCCTGATGAACACTGAAGCTTTCTTT	CATSRALMNTEAFF
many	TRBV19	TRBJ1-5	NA	TGTGCCAGCCGGGACAGCAATCAGCCCCAGCATTTT	CASRDSNQPQHF
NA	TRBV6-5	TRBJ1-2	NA	TGTGCCAGCAGTTACTCTGGGGTCAACTATGGCTACACCTTC	CASSYSGVNYGYTF
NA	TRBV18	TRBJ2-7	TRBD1	TGTGCCAGCTCACAGGACAGGGGGCTCGAGCAGTACTTC	CASSQDRGLEQYF
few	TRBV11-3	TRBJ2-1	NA	TGTGCCAGCAGCTTAGAAGGGGGGGTCGACAATGAGCAGTTCTTC	CASSLEGGVDNEQFF
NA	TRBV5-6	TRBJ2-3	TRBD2	TGTGCCAGCAGGGCCCCTAGCGGGCGCACAGATACGCAGTATTTT	CASRAPSGRTDTQYF
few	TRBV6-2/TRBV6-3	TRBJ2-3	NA	TGTGCCAGCACCCCAACAGGCACAGATACGCAGTATTTT	CASTPTGTDTQYF